The TCR beta chain under discussion was sequenced for a study of cytomegalovirus exposure and HLA in healthy donors. V shed 5 bases and J 4 bases; nucleotides not matched to a gene: 2. The germline CDR1 and CDR2 sequences are KGHSH and LQKENI. This CDR3 has 13 residues. PCR used 60 Vbeta primers and 13 Jbeta primers. Clones were read by immunoSEQ multiplex PCR, and TCRdb kept only the in-frame ones, dropping some. The table lists roughly 100,000 clones, 78% of them singletons. Material for sequencing was PBMCs. The clonotype was recovered from a male donor in good health and CMV-seronegative. This rearrangement joins TRBV18 to TRBJ1-1; 9 bases align to TRBD1. CDR3 amino acids: CASSEDRGTEAFF. In DNA, the CDR3 is TGTGCCAGCTCAGAGGACAGGGGCACTGAAGCTTTCTTT.